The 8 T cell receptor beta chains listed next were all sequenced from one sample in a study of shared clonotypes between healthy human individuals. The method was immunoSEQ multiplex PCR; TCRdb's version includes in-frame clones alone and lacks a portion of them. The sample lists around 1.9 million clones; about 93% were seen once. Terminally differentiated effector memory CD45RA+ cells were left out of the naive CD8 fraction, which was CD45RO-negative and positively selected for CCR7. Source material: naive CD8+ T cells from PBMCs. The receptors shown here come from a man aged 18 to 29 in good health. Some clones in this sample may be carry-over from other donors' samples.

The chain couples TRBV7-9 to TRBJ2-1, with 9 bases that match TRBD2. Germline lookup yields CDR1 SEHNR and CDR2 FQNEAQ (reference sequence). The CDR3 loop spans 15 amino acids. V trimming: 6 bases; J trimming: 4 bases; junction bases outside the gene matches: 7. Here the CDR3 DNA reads TGTGCCAGCAGAGGGTGGCTAGCGGGGTACAATGAGCAGTTCTTC. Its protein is CASRGWLAGYNEQFF.

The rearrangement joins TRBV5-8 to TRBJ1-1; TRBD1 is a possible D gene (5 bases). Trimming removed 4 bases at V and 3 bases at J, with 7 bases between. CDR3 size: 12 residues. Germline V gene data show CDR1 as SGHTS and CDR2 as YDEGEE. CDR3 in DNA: TGTGCCAGCAGCCGGACATACACTGAAGCTTTCTTT. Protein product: CASSRTYTEAFF. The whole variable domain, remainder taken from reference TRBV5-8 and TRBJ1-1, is EAGVTQSPTHLIKTRGQQATLRCSPISGHTSVYWYQQALGLGLQFLLWYDEGEERNRGNFPPRFSGRQFPNYSSELNVNALELEDSALYLCASSRTYTEAFFGQGTRLTVV.

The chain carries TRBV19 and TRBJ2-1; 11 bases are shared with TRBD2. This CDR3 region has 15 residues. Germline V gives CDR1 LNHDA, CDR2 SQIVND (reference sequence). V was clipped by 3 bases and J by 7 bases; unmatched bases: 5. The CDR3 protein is CASSIFVAGGNEQFF. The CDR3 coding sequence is TGTGCCAGTAGTATCTTCGTAGCGGGAGGGAATGAGCAGTTCTTC. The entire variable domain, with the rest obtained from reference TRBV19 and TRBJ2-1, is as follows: DGGITQSPKYLFRKEGQNVTLSCEQNLNHDAMYWYRQDPGQGLRLIYYSQIVNDFQKGDIAEGYSVSREKKESFPLTVTSAQKNPTAFYLCASSIFVAGGNEQFFGPGTRLTVL.

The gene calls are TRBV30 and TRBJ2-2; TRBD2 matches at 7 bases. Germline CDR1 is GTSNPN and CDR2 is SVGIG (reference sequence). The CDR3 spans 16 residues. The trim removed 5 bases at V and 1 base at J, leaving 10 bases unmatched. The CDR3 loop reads CAWDPVAGENTGELFF. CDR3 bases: TGTGCCTGGGATCCTGTTGCGGGAGAGAACACCGGGGAGCTGTTTTTT.

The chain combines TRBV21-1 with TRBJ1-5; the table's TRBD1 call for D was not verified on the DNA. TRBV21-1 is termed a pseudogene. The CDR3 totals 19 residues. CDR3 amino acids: CASSKAHCQPPGPNQPQHF. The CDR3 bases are TGTGCCAGCAGCAAAGCGCATTGCCAACCCCCAGGTCCAAATCAGCCCCAGCATTTT.

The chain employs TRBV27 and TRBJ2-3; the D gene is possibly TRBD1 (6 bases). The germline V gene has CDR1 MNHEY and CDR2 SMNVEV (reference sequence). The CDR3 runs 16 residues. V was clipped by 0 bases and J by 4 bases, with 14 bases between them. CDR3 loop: CASSLSRGLGPDTQYF. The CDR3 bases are TGTGCCAGCAGTTTATCCAGGGGTTTAGGCCCAGATACGCAGTATTTT.

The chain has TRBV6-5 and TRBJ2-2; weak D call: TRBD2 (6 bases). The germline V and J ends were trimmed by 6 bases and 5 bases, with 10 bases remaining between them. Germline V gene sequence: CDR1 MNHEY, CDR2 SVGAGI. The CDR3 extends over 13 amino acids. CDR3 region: CASRGTATGELFF. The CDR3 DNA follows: TGTGCCAGCAGGGGGACTGCTACCGGGGAGCTGTTTTTT.

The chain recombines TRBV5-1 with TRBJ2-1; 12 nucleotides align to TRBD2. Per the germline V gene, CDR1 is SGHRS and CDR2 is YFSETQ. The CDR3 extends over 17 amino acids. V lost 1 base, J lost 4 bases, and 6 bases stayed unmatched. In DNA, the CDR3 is TGCGCCAGCAGCTTGTTACCTAGCGGGAGGGTTTACAATGAGCAGTTCTTC. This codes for CASSLLPSGRVYNEQFF.